This T cell receptor beta chain was sequenced in a study of early T cells in non-severe SARS-CoV-2 infection. TCRdb processed the 5' RACE reads anew with MiXCR; each CDR3 protein has one entry. The sample records 59,000 or so distinct CDR3 sequences, roughly an eighth being singletons. The V gene lost 2 bases and the J gene lost 7 bases, with 14 bases spanning the gap. The CDR3 is 14 residues long. CDR1 is SGHAT, CDR2 FQNNGV, per germline. A word on this clonotype: With a much larger clone just one base away, this may be a read error.

The chain has TRBV11-2 and TRBJ1-1; maybe TRBD1 (5 bases). The receptor was isolated from an adult who was a healthcare worker with PCR-confirmed SARS-CoV-2 infection or an uninfected control (not recorded which). The material sequenced was whole blood, taken at baseline. The CDR3: CASSLHPVGVEAFF. For the CDR3, the DNA is TGTGCCAGCAGCTTACACCCCGTAGGGGTTGAAGCTTTCTTT.